These 9 T cell receptor beta chains were sequenced from one sample in a study of CD8+ T cells in alopecia areata. Following RNA extraction, reverse transcription yielded cDNA that acted as the sequencing template. Assay used: immunoSEQ multiplex PCR; TCRdb lists only in-frame clones, some missing. The repertoire holds more than 90,000 clones, 60% seen once, with about 15% in the top ten. Treatment in this sample: oral pan-JAK inhibitor, 5-10 mg twice daily. Specimen: CD8+ T cells sorted from blood, collected at approximately week 56, from a patient treated with tofacitinib. The receptors originated from a human donor with alopecia areata.

This clone has only a few counts. V is TRBV5-1 and J is TRBJ1-6; 7 nucleotides match TRBD1. Losses at the gene ends were 5 bases for V and 7 bases for J; bases not matched to a gene: 6. The CDR3 runs to 14 residues. CDR1 is SGHRS, CDR2 YFSETQ, per germline. The CDR3 DNA reads as TGCGCCAGCAGTGACAGGGAGGGCAATTCACCCCTCCACTTT. Its translation: CASSDREGNSPLHF.

The chain joins TRBV7-9 to TRBJ1-1; no definite D call. The CDR3 totals 13 residues. Trimming pared 5 bases from V and 1 base from J, leaving 8 bases between. Germline V gene data show CDR1 as SEHNR and CDR2 as FQNEAQ (reference sequence). The CDR3 nucleotides read TGTGCCAGCAGCCTAACAAGGAACACTGAAGCTTTCTTT. Its translation is CASSLTRNTEAFF.

This clone was found a few times. The chain employs TRBV7-6 and TRBJ1-6; D remains ambiguous. Trimming pared 5 bases from V and 10 bases from J, leaving 24 bases between. The CDR3 covers 17 residues. Germline CDR1 reads SGHVS; CDR2 reads FNYEAQ. The CDR3 region is CASSPTENGYRPSPLHF. DNA for the CDR3: TGTGCCAGCAGCCCCACTGAGAATGGCTACAGACCCTCACCCCTCCACTTT.

The chain carries TRBV6-6 and TRBJ2-1; 9 nucleotides line up with TRBD1. V dropped 2 bases and J dropped 8; count of bases not matched to a gene: 7. CDR3 size: 15 residues. The germline gives CDR1 MNHNY, CDR2 SVGAGI (reference sequence). The CDR3 protein is CASSYPGQGTDEQFF. In nucleotides, the CDR3 is TGTGCCAGCAGTTACCCGGGACAGGGAACCGATGAGCAGTTCTTC.

The rearrangement links TRBV2 to TRBJ1-6; D unclear. The CDR3 has 15 amino acids. Germline CDR1 reads SNHLY; CDR2 reads FYNNEI. Deletions cut 2 bases from V and 7 bases from J, with 12 bases between. The CDR3, as DNA: TGTGCCAGCAGTGAACGACCACAGAAAAATTCACCCCTCCACTTT. It codes for CASSERPQKNSPLHF.

This chain connects TRBV5-1 to TRBJ2-7; TRBD1 matches at 7 bases. V trimming: 4 bases; J trimming: 3 bases; junction bases outside the gene matches: 7. The germline V gene has CDR1 SGHRS and CDR2 YFSETQ. This CDR3 has 14 residues. CDR3 in DNA: TGCGCCAGCAGCCCGTCGACAGGGATCTACGAGCAGTACTTC. It is translated as CASSPSTGIYEQYF.

The genes are TRBV5-1 and TRBJ2-6; D is unclear. Germline CDR1 SGHRS, CDR2 YFSETQ. The CDR3 consists of 14 residues. V lost 4 bases, J lost 6 bases, and 11 bases lay in between. The CDR3 sequence is CASSQDLEANVLTF. CDR3 bases: TGCGCCAGCAGCCAGGACCTCGAGGCCAACGTCCTGACTTTC.

V gene TRBV9 combines with J gene TRBJ2-2; 7 nucleotides agree with TRBD1. The CDR3 extends over 17 amino acids. The V gene end was trimmed by 3 bases and the J gene end by 6 bases; junction bases not matched to a gene: 14. CDR1 is SGDLS and CDR2 is YYNGEE in the germline V gene. CDR3 bases: TGTGCCAGCAGCGGGATAACTCGGGACAGCCGGTCCGGGGAGCTGTTTTTT. Translation gives CASSGITRDSRSGELFF.

This clone was seen a few times. The chain has TRBV10-3 and TRBJ2-6, with 7 bases aligning to TRBD2. Germline V gene lookup returns CDR1 ENHRY and CDR2 SYGVKD. V was clipped by 1 base and J by 1 base; unmatched bases: 10. This CDR3 has 19 amino acids. CDR3: CAISEWIREGSSGANVLTF. In DNA form, the CDR3 reads TGTGCCATCAGTGAGTGGATCAGGGAGGGGTCATCTGGGGCCAACGTCCTGACTTTC.